Following are 10 T cell receptor beta chains from one sample sequenced in a study of blood T cell repertoires in COVID-19. Clones were sequenced by immunoSEQ multiplex PCR, and TCRdb holds only the in-frame ones, with some missing. The profile shows around 130,000 clones, over 80% of them singletons. Sequencing used peripheral blood. The receptors were gathered from a man in his 70s with acute or convalescent COVID-19.

Only a few counts were recorded for this clone. This chain joins TRBV5-1 and TRBJ1-1; possibly TRBD1 for D (6 bases). Trimming stripped 4 bases from V and 3 bases from J, with 16 bases between. This CDR3 region has 15 residues. The V gene's germline CDR1 is SGHRS and CDR2 YFSETQ. CDR3 protein: CASSVAGQGYTEAFF. The CDR3 coding sequence is TGCGCCAGCAGCGTGGCAGGCCAGGGGTACACTGAAGCTTTCTTT. The variable domain in full, completed from reference TRBV5-1 and TRBJ1-1, reads KAGVTQTPRYLIKTRGQQVTLSCSPISGHRSVSWYQQTPGQGLQFLFEYFSETQRNKGNFPGRFSGRQFSNSRSEMNVSTLELGDSALYLCASSVAGQGYTEAFFGQGTRLTVV.

The rearrangement joins TRBV6-1 to TRBJ2-3, with D maybe TRBD1 (5 bases). The germline gives CDR1 MNHNS, CDR2 SASEGT. The V and J ends lost 2 bases and 5 bases respectively, with 14 bases between them. The CDR3 has 15 amino acids. CDR3 DNA: TGTGCCAGCAGTGAATTCGGCAGGGCAGGAGATACGCAGTATTTT. Translated: CASSEFGRAGDTQYF.

In this sample, this clone turned up once. This chain links TRBV7-6 with TRBJ2-7; 9 bases fit TRBD2. The CDR3 has 13 residues. From germline, CDR1 is SGHVS and CDR2 FNYEAQ. With V trimmed by 5 bases and J by 6 bases, 5 bases remained unmatched. In nucleotides, the CDR3 is TGTGCCAGCAGCCAGGGACTAGCCCGCGAGCAGTACTTC. It codes for CASSQGLAREQYF.

The genes are TRBV28 and TRBJ1-6; TRBD1 matches at 8 bases. CDR1 and CDR2 from the germline V gene are MDHEN and SYDVKM. V lost 6 bases, J lost 8 bases, and 9 bases stayed unmatched. CDR3 length: 15 residues. The CDR3 DNA reads as TGTGCCAGCAGCCCCAGCCAGGGGGCAGATTCACCCCTCCACTTT. Translation gives CASSPSQGADSPLHF.

This chain uses TRBV27 with TRBJ2-2, with 7 bases aligning to TRBD1. Germline V gene sequence: CDR1 MNHEY, CDR2 SMNVEV (reference sequence). The CDR3 covers 14 residues. Unmatched junction bases numbered 4, after V lost 2 bases and J lost 7 bases. CDR3 sequence (DNA): TGTGCCAGCAGTTTAAACAGGGGTGGCGGGGAGCTGTTTTTT. The encoded protein is CASSLNRGGGELFF.

This clone was recorded once. The chain couples TRBV20-1 to TRBJ1-6, with D unclear. CDR3 length: 13 residues. Per the germline V gene, CDR1 is DFQATT and CDR2 is SNEGSKA (reference sequence). V gave up 3 bases and J gave up 4 bases, with 7 bases separating them. The CDR3 region is CSASQNYNSPLHF. For the CDR3, the DNA is TGCAGTGCTAGTCAAAATTATAATTCACCCCTCCACTTT.

The V and J genes are TRBV19 and TRBJ2-3, with no clear D. The CDR3 is 14 residues long. Looked up from germline, CDR1 is LNHDA and CDR2 is SQIVND (reference sequence). Trimming left V 7 bases short and J 0 bases short, with 11 bases between. The CDR3: CASTRYYSTDTQYF. The DNA for the CDR3 is TGTGCCAGTACGAGGTATTATAGCACAGATACGCAGTATTTT.

The chain uses TRBV7-2 and TRBJ2-2; D is perhaps TRBD2 (7 bases). The CDR3 totals 15 residues. Trimming took 3 bases from V and 2 from J, leaving 10 bases between them. Germline V gene sequence: CDR1 SGHTA, CDR2 FQGNSA. CDR3 amino acids: CASSLRGGNTGELFF. Here the CDR3 DNA reads TGTGCCAGCAGCTTGAGGGGGGGTAACACCGGGGAGCTGTTTTTT. Together with reference TRBV7-2 and TRBJ2-2, the CDR3 gives the full variable domain: GAGVSQSPSNKVTEKGKDVELRCDPISGHTALYWYRQSLGQGLEFLIYFQGNSAPDKSGLPSDRFSAERTGGSVSTLTIQRTQQEDSAVYLCASSLRGGNTGELFFGEGSRLTVL.

CDR3 bases: TGCGCCAGCAGCCCCGAGGCCGCAATGGCAGCTTCACCCCTCCACTTT. It is translated as CASSPEAAMAASPLHF. J is TRBJ1-6 and V is TRBV5-1; D call uncertain. Deletions cut 4 bases from V and 9 bases from J, with 20 bases between. The CDR3 contains 16 residues. The V gene's germline CDR1 is SGHRS and CDR2 YFSETQ.

The J gene is TRBJ2-5, the V gene TRBV30, with D possibly TRBD1 on 5 matching bases. The CDR3 is made up of 14 amino acids. Trimming removed 3 bases from V and 5 bases from J, with 16 bases in between. CDR1 and CDR2 (germline): GTSNPN, SVGIG (reference sequence). CDR3 sequence: CAWRWAPYRETQYF. The CDR3 nucleotides read TGTGCCTGGAGGTGGGCACCATACAGGGAGACCCAGTACTTC.